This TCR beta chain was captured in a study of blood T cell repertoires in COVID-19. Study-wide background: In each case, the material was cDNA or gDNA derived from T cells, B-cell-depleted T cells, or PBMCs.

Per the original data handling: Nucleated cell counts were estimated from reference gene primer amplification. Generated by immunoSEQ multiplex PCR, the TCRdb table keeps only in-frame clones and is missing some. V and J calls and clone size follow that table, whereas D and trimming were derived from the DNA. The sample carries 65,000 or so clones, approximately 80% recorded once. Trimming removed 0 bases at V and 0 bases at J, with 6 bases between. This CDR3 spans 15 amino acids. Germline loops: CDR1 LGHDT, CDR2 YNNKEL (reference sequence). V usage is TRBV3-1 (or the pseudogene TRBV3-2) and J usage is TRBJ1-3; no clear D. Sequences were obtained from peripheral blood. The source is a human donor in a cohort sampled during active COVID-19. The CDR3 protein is CASSQEAYSGNTIYF. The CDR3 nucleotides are TGTGCCAGCAGCCAAGAAGCGTACTCTGGAAACACCATATATTTT.